This T cell receptor beta chain originates from a study of blood T cell repertoires in COVID-19. The wider study: The study drew acute and convalescent COVID-19 samples from the United States, Italy and Spain. T cells, B-cell-depleted T cells, or PBMCs provided the cDNA or gDNA that served as material.

V was cut by 0 bases and J by 1 base, with 16 bases left in between. The CDR3 sequence is 17 residues long. The V gene's germline CDR1 is SGHDT and CDR2 YYEEEE. How the authors handled the data: Amplification of reference gene primers was used by the study to estimate nucleated cell counts. Libraries were prepared by immunoSEQ multiplex PCR; TCRdb keeps only in-frame clonotypes and omits some of them. V and J calls and clone size are given by that table; D and trimming were obtained from the DNA. This table holds a few hundred thousand clones, around 87% found once. Sequencing was done on a sample of peripheral blood. This clonotype was sampled from a woman between 45 and 65 years old who had recovered from COVID-19. This chain connects TRBV5-6 to TRBJ1-1, with D perhaps matching TRBD1 (5 bases). The chain's CDR3 is CASSLDAVDTWNTEAFF. The CDR3 nucleotides read TGTGCCAGCAGCTTGGATGCGGTGGACACATGGAACACTGAAGCTTTCTTT.